The clone carrying this T cell receptor beta chain was recorded a few times. The sample originates from a study of blood T cell repertoires in COVID-19. As for the study in general: There were acute and convalescent COVID-19 samples, and they came from the United States, Italy and Spain. Sources were T cells, B-cell-depleted T cells, or PBMCs; the material itself was cDNA or gDNA.

The CDR3 sequence is 14 residues long. Germline loops: CDR1 SGHVS, CDR2 FQNEAQ. With V trimmed by 5 bases and J by 5 bases, 6 bases remained unmatched. Per the study methods: Reference gene primers were amplified, and this amplification served to estimate nucleated cell counts. Clones were read by immunoSEQ multiplex PCR, and TCRdb kept only the in-frame ones, dropping some. The V and J calls and clone size were taken over from that table, and D and trimming were inferred from the DNA. Here the sample spans roughly 120,000 clones, over 80% being singletons. The sample taken for sequencing was peripheral blood. The source of this sequence is a woman in her fifties or sixties with acute or convalescent COVID-19. V usage is TRBV7-8 and J usage is TRBJ2-4, with 7 bases aligning to TRBD1. CDR3: CASSVGTDQNIQYF. The CDR3 DNA sequence: TGTGCCAGCAGCGTAGGGACAGACCAAAACATTCAGTACTTC.